This T cell receptor (beta chain) came from a study of glioma-infiltrating T cells (TCRdb year 2016). Regarding the complete study: Low-grade gliomas were represented by WHO grade II oligodendrogliomas or astrocytomas, and glioblastomas were represented by WHO grade IV tumors that were sampled at initial rather than recurrent diagnosis. Glioma patients received dexamethasone for six or fewer days before surgery. Sequencing coverage of roughly 4- to 11-fold of some 1.1 million peripheral T cells was targeted for blood libraries. Sequencing of TCR alpha- and beta-chain repertoires was performed on glioma tissue, on non-neoplastic brain tissue, and on matched peripheral blood mononuclear cells. To gauge divergence between tissue and blood T-cell populations, every tissue-infiltrating repertoire was compared against the peripheral blood repertoire from the same patient. The paired cohort comprised three low-grade glioma patients, 8 or 9 primary glioblastoma patients and three non-glioma patients contributing non-neoplastic brain tissue. Overall study results and their limits: A signature set of shared blood CDR3 motifs marked patients with low tissue-blood divergence and was depleted in highly divergent patients. Very few CDR3 sequences were found to be shared between tissue and blood, and this scarcity was attributed to high CDR3 diversity and limited sampling. Group comparisons rested on small numbers: three non-neoplastic, three low-grade glioma and 7 or 8 glioblastoma patients. VJ-independent divergence between tissue and blood was below expectation in non-neoplastic patients but above expectation in all gliomas, especially low-grade gliomas.

For CDR1 and CDR2, the germline V gene lists MGHDK and SYGVNS. V is shortened by 7 bases, J by 7 bases, and the region joining them spans 14 bases. Reading from cysteine to phenylalanine, the CDR3 counts 13 amino acids. Kept here is only the CDR3 DNA, which spans 39 bases and is read in frame from base 1. TCR alpha and beta CDR3 regions were amplified with the iRepertoire nested amplicon-rescue multiplex PCR (arm-PCR) platform from RNA. One-step reverse transcription and amplification used about 95-400 ng of tissue mRNA or PBMC total RNA as input. Following bead purification, Illumina adapters were added by a secondary multiplex PCR, and libraries between 200 and 400 bp were gel-purified. Internal 6-nucleotide barcodes were carried by the libraries and were used for demultiplexing. Libraries were sequenced on an Illumina MiSeq with 2x220 or 2x250 nucleotide paired-end reads. From the authors' description of their analysis: Paired reads were merged using FLASH 1.2.11 and aligned with BWA-MEM to the GRCh37 human genome, and TRA and TRB reads were then extracted. An IMGT-derived reference of cassette sequences and CDR3 motifs, with pseudogenes included, was used for V and J assignment. Reads were translated in three frames, and productive CDR3s were defined by a C…FGXG motif without stop codons. A clonotype was defined as a unique combination of a V-J cassette pair and a CDR3 amino acid sequence. Reads were filtered by Hamming distance, thresholded by each sample's sequence error rate in mapped regions. TCRdb redid the processing of the public reads, applying fastp at Q25 and MiXCR, and retained in-frame beta chains. Each entry is one CDR3 protein sequence, shown with its most common DNA and genes. None of the V and J calls come from the authors' own analysis; TCRdb made them. The sample has about 400,000 distinct CDR3 sequences on record, about 40% of them singletons. Of the sample, around 11% falls within the top ten clones.

A note on this clonotype: The antigen it recognizes is unknown. Base qualities are missing; no much larger clone stands one base away.

Surgical brain or tumor specimens were cryofrozen in liquid nitrogen immediately after resection, and peripheral blood cells were collected concurrently. The receptor was isolated from a human donor with low-grade glioma or glioblastoma, undergoing nonglioma brain surgery, or in good health (not recorded which). The rearranged chain carries TRBV25-1 and TRBJ2-1; the D gene is unclear. The specimen sequenced was glioma tissue, nonneoplastic brain tissue, or PBMCs (not recorded which). The DNA sequence is as follows: TGTGCCAGCACGAGGACCCTCCGGAATGAGCAGTTCTTC. Translation gives CASTRTLRNEQFF.